A single T cell receptor (beta chain) is shown here with its context. The data were taken from a study of shared clonotypes between healthy human individuals. Study information: The study drew on two women and a few men aged 18 to 49 as donors. Plates per donor: three CD4 naive, three CD4 memory, two CD8 naive, one CD8 memory.

V lost 10 bases and J 0 bases, leaving 8 bases between the germline ends. CDR3 size: 12 residues. Germline V lookup: CDR1 MNHEY, CDR2 SMNVEV (reference sequence). In the authors' workflow: ImmunoSEQ supplied junction-only sequences lacking quality scores, so filtering was different. Sequenced by immunoSEQ multiplex PCR; TCRdb stores in-frame clones only, minus some. V and J calls and clone size are those listed in that table; D and trimming were worked out from the DNA. Of some 2,500,000 clones in the sample, over 85% were seen once. Sequencing was performed on naive CD4+ T cells from PBMCs. Subset noted: CD45RA+ positively selected. The clonotype was recovered from a man between 18 and 35 years old in good health. Some clones in this sample may be carry-over from other donors' samples. The chain recombines TRBV27 with TRBJ2-3, with D unclear. The CDR3 here is CATSPSTDTQYF. The DNA of the CDR3 is TGTGCCACAAGCCCCAGCACAGATACGCAGTATTTT.